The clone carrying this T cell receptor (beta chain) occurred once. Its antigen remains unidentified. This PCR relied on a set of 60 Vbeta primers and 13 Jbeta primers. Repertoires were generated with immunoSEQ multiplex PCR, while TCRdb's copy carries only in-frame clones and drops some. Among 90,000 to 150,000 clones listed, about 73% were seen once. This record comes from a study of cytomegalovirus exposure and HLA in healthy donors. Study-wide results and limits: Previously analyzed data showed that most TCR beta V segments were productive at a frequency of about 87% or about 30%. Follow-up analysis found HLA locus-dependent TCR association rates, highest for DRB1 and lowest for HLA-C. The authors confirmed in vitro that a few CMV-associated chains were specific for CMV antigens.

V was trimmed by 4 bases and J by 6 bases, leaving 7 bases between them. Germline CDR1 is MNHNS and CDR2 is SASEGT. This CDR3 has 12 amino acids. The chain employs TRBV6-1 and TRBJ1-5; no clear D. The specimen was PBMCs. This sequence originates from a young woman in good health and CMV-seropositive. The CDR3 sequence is CASSGAAQPQHF. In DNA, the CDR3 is TGTGCCAGCAGTGGCGCGGCTCAGCCCCAGCATTTT.